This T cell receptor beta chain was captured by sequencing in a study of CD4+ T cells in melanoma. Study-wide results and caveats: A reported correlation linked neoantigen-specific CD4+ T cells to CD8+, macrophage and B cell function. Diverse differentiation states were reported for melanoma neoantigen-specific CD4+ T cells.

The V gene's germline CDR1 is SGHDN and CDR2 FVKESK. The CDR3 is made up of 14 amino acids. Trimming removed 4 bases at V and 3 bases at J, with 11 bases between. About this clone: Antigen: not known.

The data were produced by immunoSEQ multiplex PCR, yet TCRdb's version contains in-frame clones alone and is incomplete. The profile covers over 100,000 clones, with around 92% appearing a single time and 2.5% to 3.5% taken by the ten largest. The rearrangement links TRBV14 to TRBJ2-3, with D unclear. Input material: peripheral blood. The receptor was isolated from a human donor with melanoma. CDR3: CASSPVLGTDTQYF. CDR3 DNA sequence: TGTGCCAGCAGCCCCGTCCTCGGGACAGATACGCAGTATTTT.